The clone carrying this TCR beta chain was counted between two and nine times. Its antigen is undetermined. Per germline, CDR1 SGHRS and CDR2 YFSETQ. The germline V and J ends were trimmed by 0 bases and 6 bases, with 7 bases remaining between them. CDR3 length: 13 amino acids. Combining iRepertoire HTBI primers with Arm-PCR of CDR3 regions, the authors built TCR beta libraries. TCRdb re-called the multiplex PCR reads with MiXCR, one entry per CDR3 protein. The top ten hold 12% of the sample, which has more than 450,000 distinct CDR3 sequences, under 20% seen once. This entry comes from a study of regulatory T cells in long-lasting Graves disease. General observations from the study: TRBV28 was favored in persistent disease, as were TRBJ1-2 and TRBJ2-5.

Described time point: newly diagnosed GD, antithyroid drugs for less than 3 months. Construction of the TCR library relied on RNA isolated from PBMCs. This same sample was also part of a study on T cells in Graves' hyperthyroidism and ophthalmopathy. That source notes: Patients with uncontrolled infections, other autoimmune diseases, pregnancy or lactation were excluded. Clinical symptoms, serum thyroxine and TRAb, thyroid ultrasound and orbital computed tomography were used for the diagnoses. HTBI primers were the set used in a first-round RT-PCR of the TCR CDR3.

The sequencing used peripheral blood mononuclear cells (PBMCs), collected at new diagnosis, from a patient treated with antithyroid drugs. The V and J genes are TRBV5-1 and TRBJ2-1; D unclear. This TCR came from a man between 40 and 49 years old with Graves disease. The CDR3 bases are TGCGCCAGCAGCTTGGAGTCTAGCAATGAGCAGTTCTTC. This codes for CASSLESSNEQFF.